This TCR beta chain is drawn from a study of control samples from healthy donors and cancer patients. Germline lookup yields CDR1 MNHEY and CDR2 SMNVEV (reference sequence). This CDR3 has 18 amino acids. J gave up 2 bases and V 6 bases, and 8 bases lay outside the gene matches. This table comes from immunoSEQ multiplex PCR, and its TCRdb copy is limited to in-frame clones, with some not included. The table lists 75,000 to 100,000 clones, roughly 90% of them singletons. This clonotype was sampled from a man aged 50 to 60 in good health. The V and J genes are TRBV27 and TRBJ2-3, with 16 bases fitting TRBD2. The source material was blood. For the CDR3, the DNA is TGTGCCAGCAGAGAGACCGGGACTAGCGGGGGGGTCACAGATACGCAGTATTTT. This sequence encodes CASRETGTSGGVTDTQYF.